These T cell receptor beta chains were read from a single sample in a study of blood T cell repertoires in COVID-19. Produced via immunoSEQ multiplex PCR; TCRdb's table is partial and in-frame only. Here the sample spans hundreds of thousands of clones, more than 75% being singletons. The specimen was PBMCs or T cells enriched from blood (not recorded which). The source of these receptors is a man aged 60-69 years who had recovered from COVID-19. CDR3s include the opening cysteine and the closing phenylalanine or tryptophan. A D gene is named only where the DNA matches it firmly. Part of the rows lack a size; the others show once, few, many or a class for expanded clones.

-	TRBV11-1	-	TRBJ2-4	CASSFGGVAKNIQYF	TGTGCCAGCAGCTTCGGCGGGGTCGCCAAAAACATTCAGTACTTC
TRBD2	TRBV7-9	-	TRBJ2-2	CASSQRRTLATGELFF	TGTGCCAGCAGCCAAAGACGGACACTAGCGACCGGGGAGCTGTTTTTT
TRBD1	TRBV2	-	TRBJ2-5	CASTGTDHQETQYF	TGTGCCAGCACCGGGACAGACCACCAAGAGACCCAGTACTTC
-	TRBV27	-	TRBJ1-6	CASSPDSLSPLHF	TGTGCCAGCAGTCCTGACAGTCTTTCACCCCTCCACTTT
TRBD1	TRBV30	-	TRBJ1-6	CAWSLGQGSPLHF	TGTGCCTGGAGTTTAGGACAGGGTTCACCCCTCCACTTT
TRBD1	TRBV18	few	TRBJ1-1	CASQKGTGDTEAFF	TGTGCCAGCCAAAAAGGGACAGGGGATACTGAAGCTTTCTTT
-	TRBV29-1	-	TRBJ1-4	CSVAAGGRGEKLFF	TGCAGCGTCGCGGCGGGGGGTCGTGGGGAAAAACTGTTTTTT
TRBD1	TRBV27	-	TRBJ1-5	CASRTGTGAMMEHF	TGTGCCAGCAGGACTGGGACAGGGGCGATGATGGAGCATTTT
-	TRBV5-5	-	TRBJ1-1	CASSLRWGVENTEAFF	TGTGCCAGCAGCTTGCGCTGGGGCGTAGAGAACACTGAAGCTTTCTTT
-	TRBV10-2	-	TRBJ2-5	CASSVIGETQYF	TGCGCCAGCAGTGTAATCGGAGAGACCCAGTACTTC
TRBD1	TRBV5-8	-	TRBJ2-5	CASRGQGALETQYF	TGTGCCAGCCGCGGACAGGGGGCTTTGGAGACCCAGTACTTC
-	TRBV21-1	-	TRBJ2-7	CASGGDRGRCEQYF	TGTGCCAGCGGTGGGGACAGGGGCAGGTGCGAGCAGTACTTC
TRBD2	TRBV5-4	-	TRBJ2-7	CASSFPGSGDYEQYF	TGTGCCAGCAGCTTCCCGGGTAGCGGGGATTACGAGCAGTACTTC
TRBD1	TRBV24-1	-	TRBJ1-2	CATSGGTDTYGYTF	TGTGCCACCAGTGGGGGGACAGACACCTATGGCTACACCTTC